These 32 T cell receptor beta chains share one sample of origin, sequenced in a study of T cells expressing NK-cell markers. TCRdb processed the 5' RACE reads again and assigns one entry to each CDR3 protein, with no DNA. This listing includes 400,000 to 450,000 distinct CDR3 sequences. Sequencing used blood T cells: a sorted CD56 or NKG2C T cell subset, CD4+ or CD8+ T cells, or bulk PBMC T cells (not recorded which). These receptors all come from a woman aged 18-69 years in good health.

V usage is TRBV12-3 or TRBV12-4 and J usage is TRBJ2-7; absent DNA, TCRdb's TRBD2 call cannot be checked. CDR3 length: 14 amino acids. CDR3 protein: CASTPGSSGYEQYF.

Here the CDR3 reads CASLPVLLSSYNEQFF. This rearrangement joins TRBV7-9 to TRBJ2-1; TCRdb names TRBD1, which stays unverified in the absence of DNA. The CDR3 contains 16 residues. CDR1 is SEHNR and CDR2 is FQNEAQ in the germline V gene (reference sequence).

The rearrangement links TRBV7-8 to TRBJ2-7. Germline values: CDR1 SGHVS, CDR2 FQNEAQ. This CDR3 contains 14 residues. The chain's CDR3 is CASSFPRSSYEQYF.

The V call is TRBV6-5, the J call TRBJ2-3; no DNA is available, so the TRBD2 call from TCRdb remains unchecked. The length of the CDR3 is 17 residues. In germline, CDR1 is MNHEY, CDR2 SVGAGI. The CDR3 loop reads CASSYTSGGSGTDTQYF.

The chain employs TRBV3-1 and TRBJ2-2; TCRdb's D gene call, TRBD1, goes unchecked for lack of DNA. Germline loops: CDR1 LGHDT, CDR2 YNNKEL (reference sequence). The CDR3 contains 14 residues. The CDR3 region is CASSPRPGTGELFF. Combining the CDR3 with reference TRBV3-1 and TRBJ2-2 gives the whole variable domain DTAVSQTPKYLVTQMGNDKSIKCEQNLGHDTMYWYKQDSKKFLKIMFSYNNKELIINETVPNRFSPKSPDKAHLNLHINSLELGDSAVYFCASSPRPGTGELFFGEGSRLTVL.

This chain joins TRBV6-5 and TRBJ1-4; TCRdb proposes TRBD1, but this gene call is untestable without DNA. The germline V gene has CDR1 MNHEY and CDR2 SVGAGI. The CDR3 extends over 15 amino acids. The chain's CDR3 is CASSPGQKTNEKLFF.

The chain joins TRBV20-1 to TRBJ2-3; TCRdb's D gene call, TRBD2, goes unchecked for lack of DNA. CDR3 length equals 18 residues. CDR1 and CDR2 (germline): DFQATT, SNEGSKA (reference sequence). The CDR3 loop is CSARDYLGTSGSTDTQYF.

The V gene is TRBV20-1, the J gene TRBJ2-1; the D gene TCRdb calls, TRBD1, cannot be checked with no DNA. The germline gives CDR1 DFQATT, CDR2 SNEGSKA (reference sequence). The CDR3 has 15 amino acids. The chain's CDR3 is CSARAPGFNYNEQFF.

The V gene is TRBV9, the J gene TRBJ1-2; TCRdb calls TRBD1, which cannot be checked without DNA. This CDR3 spans 14 amino acids. Germline V CDR1 and CDR2: SGDLS, YYNGEE. CDR3 sequence: CASSVLSGADGYTF. The full variable domain, rest sourced from reference TRBV9 and TRBJ1-2, is DSGVTQTPKHLITATGQRVTLRCSPRSGDLSVYWYQQSLDQGLQFLIQYYNGEERAKGNILERFSAQQFPDLHSELNLSSLELGDSALYFCASSVLSGADGYTFGSGTRLTVV.

V and J are TRBV6-1 and TRBJ2-1; TCRdb returns TRBD2, unconfirmable since there is no DNA. The CDR3 spans 14 residues. In germline, CDR1 is MNHNS, CDR2 SASEGT. CDR3 loop: CASRPLVSYNEQFF.

The chain has TRBV5-1 and TRBJ2-2; with no DNA, the TCRdb D assignment of TRBD1 cannot be verified. Germline V gene data show CDR1 as SGHRS and CDR2 as YFSETQ. This CDR3 region has 14 residues. CDR3 in amino acids: CASSLQRGSGELFF.

This sequence joins TRBV20-1 and TRBJ2-7; as DNA is missing, the TRBD1 call by TCRdb cannot be tested. Looked up from germline, CDR1 is DFQATT and CDR2 is SNEGSKA (reference sequence). This CDR3 region has 14 residues. This chain's CDR3 is CSAREVGRGYEQYF.

This chain connects TRBV5-4 to TRBJ1-6. Germline lookup yields CDR1 SGHNT and CDR2 YYREEE (reference sequence). The CDR3 is 12 residues long. The CDR3 spells CASSWVGSPLHF.

The genes are TRBV19 and TRBJ1-1. CDR3 length: 12 residues. The V gene's germline CDR1 is LNHDA and CDR2 SQIVND (reference sequence). CDR3 in amino acids: CASRRRETEAFF.

The rearrangement uses TRBV9 and TRBJ1-1; the TRBD1 assignment by TCRdb is unverifiable without DNA. This CDR3 contains 11 residues. From germline, CDR1 is SGDLS and CDR2 YYNGEE. CDR3 sequence reads: CASSTGQEAFF.

V usage is TRBV7-2 and J usage is TRBJ2-5. Germline V gene sequence: CDR1 SGHTA, CDR2 FQGNSA. The CDR3 is 13 amino acids. CDR3 sequence reads: CASSWDNQETQYF.

The chain joins TRBV6-1 to TRBJ2-3; as DNA is missing, the TRBD1 call by TCRdb cannot be tested. Germline loops: CDR1 MNHNS, CDR2 SASEGT. The CDR3 has 15 residues. This CDR3 is CASTTRGDLTDTQYF.

The chain is built from TRBV6-2 or TRBV6-3 and TRBJ2-7; the D gene TCRdb calls, TRBD2, cannot be checked with no DNA. Per germline, CDR1 MNHEY and CDR2 SVGEGT. The CDR3 is 16 residues long. The CDR3 sequence is CASRTGTSGRYYEQYF.

The V gene is TRBV7-9, the J gene TRBJ2-3; TCRdb names TRBD1, which stays unverified in the absence of DNA. The CDR3 covers 15 residues. Germline assignment: CDR1 SEHNR and CDR2 FQNEAQ (reference sequence). The CDR3: CASSLDGGASDTQYF.

This chain links TRBV13 with TRBJ1-1; TCRdb indicates TRBD1, and absent DNA this call remains unverified. The germline V gene encodes CDR1 PRHDT and CDR2 FYEKMQ (reference sequence). The CDR3 has 14 amino acids. The CDR3 loop is CASSLSGLDTEAFF.

The chain links TRBV7-2 to TRBJ2-1; TCRdb names TRBD1, which stays unverified in the absence of DNA. Germline V lookup: CDR1 SGHTA, CDR2 FQGNSA. This CDR3 is 16 amino acids long. The chain's CDR3 is CASSLDVGQGYNEQFF.

The genes are TRBV4-2 and TRBJ2-3; as DNA is missing, the TRBD2 call by TCRdb cannot be tested. The CDR3 contains 17 residues. CDR1 LGHNA and CDR2 YNFKEQ come from the germline V gene. CDR3 residues: CASSQEGVGRAKDTQYF.

The chain links TRBV7-6 to TRBJ2-1; without DNA, the TCRdb call of TRBD2 cannot be checked. The germline V gene has CDR1 SGHVS and CDR2 FNYEAQ. The CDR3 spans 15 residues. The CDR3 loop reads CASSFLAGTSETQFF.

The rearrangement links TRBV27 to TRBJ2-1; the TCRdb D gene call, TRBD2, has no DNA to confirm it. This CDR3 has 14 residues. CDR1 and CDR2 (germline): MNHEY, SMNVEV (reference sequence). The CDR3 is CASRVAGSYNEQFF.

The CDR3 is CASNVRGGRTDTQYF. The rearrangement joins TRBV3-1 to TRBJ2-3; TCRdb's D call of TRBD2 is untestable without DNA. Per germline, CDR1 LGHDT and CDR2 YNNKEL (reference sequence). The CDR3 consists of 15 residues.

This sequence joins TRBV29-1 and TRBJ2-2; TCRdb returns TRBD1, unconfirmable since there is no DNA. Germline V gene lookup returns CDR1 SQVTM and CDR2 ANQGSEA. This CDR3 is 16 amino acids long. CDR3 protein: CSVVRWGLGFTGELFF.

The V gene is TRBV7-9, the J gene TRBJ2-5; TCRdb reports TRBD2, a call that lacks DNA to check it against. Germline values: CDR1 SEHNR, CDR2 FQNEAQ (reference sequence). The CDR3 has 13 residues. The CDR3 protein is CASSGAGDQTQYF.

The V call is TRBV11-1, the J call TRBJ2-7; the TCRdb call, TRBD2, lacks DNA for checking. The CDR3 is 16 amino acids. CDR1 is SGHAT, CDR2 FQDESV, per germline (reference sequence). The CDR3 spells CASSVQLAGGNYDQYF.

The chain carries TRBV20-1 and TRBJ2-3. This CDR3 has 11 residues. CDR1 is DFQATT and CDR2 is SNEGSKA in the germline V gene (reference sequence). The CDR3 loop reads CSAKFGDTQYF.

The V gene is TRBV20-1, the J gene TRBJ2-1; TCRdb returns TRBD1, unconfirmable since there is no DNA. CDR3 size: 14 residues. Looked up from germline, CDR1 is DFQATT and CDR2 is SNEGSKA (reference sequence). This chain's CDR3 is CSALSGQGGNEQFF.

The CDR3: CASSVAGATYEQYF. The chain has TRBV6-1 and TRBJ2-7. There are 14 residues in the CDR3. Germline V gene data show CDR1 as MNHNS and CDR2 as SASEGT.

The chain uses TRBV19 and TRBJ2-2; TCRdb's D call of TRBD2 is untestable without DNA. Germline loops: CDR1 LNHDA, CDR2 SQIVND (reference sequence). The CDR3 covers 15 residues. CDR3 region: CASRRGGANTGELFF.